This TCR beta chain was observed in a study of blood T cell repertoires in COVID-19. The CDR3 length is 15 residues. V lost 6 bases and J 1 base, leaving 13 bases between the germline ends. The germline V gene has CDR1 MNHEY and CDR2 SVGAGI. Some clones are missing from TCRdb's copy, which holds only in-frame ones; the method was immunoSEQ multiplex PCR. The profile shows roughly 160,000 clones, approximately 83% of them singletons. The sequence was obtained from a woman aged 60-70 years with acute or convalescent COVID-19. This chain uses TRBV6-5 with TRBJ1-5; a possible D gene is TRBD1 (5 bases). Sequencing was performed on peripheral blood. This CDR3 reads CASSRGGSSNQPQHF. The CDR3 coding sequence is TGTGCCAGCAGCCGTGGGGGGTCGAGCAATCAGCCCCAGCATTTT.